The sequence of this TCR beta chain was determined in a study of blood T cell repertoires in COVID-19. Study-wide context: Acute-phase and convalescent COVID-19 samples originated in the United States, Italy and Spain. PBMCs, B-cell-depleted T cells, or T cells were the source of the cDNA or gDNA that made up the material.

Per the authors' pipeline: It was from reference gene primer amplification that nucleated cell counts were estimated. Clones were sequenced by immunoSEQ multiplex PCR, and TCRdb holds only the in-frame ones, with some missing. V, J and clone size are taken as reported in that table, and D and trimming were inferred from the DNA itself. The repertoire has some 180,000 clones, around 87% of them found once; the top ten carry less than 0.7%. The CDR3 loop spans 15 amino acids. The V end was cut by 5 bases, the J end by 0 bases, with 13 bases between. Germline V gene lookup returns CDR1 SGHVS and CDR2 FQNEAQ.

The chain is built from TRBV7-8 and TRBJ1-1, with D possibly TRBD1 on 5 matching bases. This TCR was sampled from a man in his fifties or sixties with acute or convalescent COVID-19. The sequencing sample was made of peripheral blood. In DNA, the CDR3 is TGTGCCAGCAGCAAATGGGGGGGATTGAACACTGAAGCTTTCTTT. Protein: CASSKWGGLNTEAFF.